This T cell receptor (beta chain) was retrieved from a study of cytomegalovirus exposure and HLA in healthy donors. Overall study findings and caveats: Earlier results showed most TCR beta V segments being productive about 87% or about 30% of the time. In a later analysis, about 17,000 TCR beta sequences were associated with HLA alleles at 0.05 false discovery rate.

With respect to this clone: Its matching antigen is unknown.

V shed 5 bases and J shed 0 bases, with 8 bases lying between them. Germline V gene sequence: CDR1 SGHTA, CDR2 FQGNSA. This CDR3 is 15 amino acids long. With 60 Vbeta and 13 Jbeta primers, the PCR was carried out. TCRdb keeps only in-frame clones here, not all; method: immunoSEQ multiplex PCR. Of over 40,000 clones listed, around 90% are singletons. The source of this sequence is a woman in her 40s in good health and CMV-seropositive. The V call is TRBV7-2, the J call TRBJ2-6; no firm D call. The sample taken for sequencing was PBMCs. In DNA, the CDR3 is TGTGCCAGCAGCCCCCGTCGCTCTGGGGCCAACGTCCTGACTTTC. Residues: CASSPRRSGANVLTF.